There are a few counts of the clone carrying this TCR beta chain. Its cognate antigen is unknown. Both 60 Vbeta primers and 13 Jbeta primers went into the PCR. Sequencing was performed with immunoSEQ multiplex PCR; in TCRdb, only in-frame clones are kept and a portion is missing. The profile shows roughly 15,000 clones, under 70% of them singletons. This sample is drawn from a study of cytomegalovirus exposure and HLA in healthy donors. General study results and limits: Later, an analysis showed that TCR beta chains associated with HLA were more clonally expanded than others that were equally common. Among donors in an Asian-associated ancestry cluster, a later analysis reportedly found fewer N-insertions than the approximately 700-donor mean. Cytomegalovirus association was assigned to over 150 TCR beta chains.

The V and J ends lost 0 bases and 8 bases respectively, with 13 bases between them. CDR1 MNHEY and CDR2 SVGAGI come from the germline V gene. The CDR3 is 15 residues long. What was sequenced was PBMCs. V is TRBV6-5 and J is TRBJ1-4; D gene unclear. This receptor was obtained from a woman aged 45-65 years in good health and CMV-seropositive. The CDR3 sequence: CASSYSPGSPEKLFF. CDR3 nucleotides: TGTGCCAGCAGTTACTCCCCCGGGAGCCCCGAAAAACTGTTTTTT.